This TCR beta chain was profiled in a study of CD8 T cells in ankylosing spondylitis. Molecular-barcoded quantitative 5'-RACE produced these TCR beta libraries. Each CDR3 protein gets one entry after TCRdb re-called the 5' RACE reads with MiXCR. The sample records about 210,000 distinct CDR3 sequences, approximately 8.4% being singletons. Study observations and caveats: Disease-associated clones were CD8+ and fairly uncommon in peripheral blood. From matched ankylosing spondylitis synovial fluid, disease-linked clones were reportedly recovered at significantly enriched levels. Both synovial fluid and blood in reactive arthritis had previously been reported to carry some motif variants.

In its sample, this clonotype was seen many times. Its antigen remains unknown. Germline V gene data show CDR1 as MNHNS and CDR2 as SASEGT. With 8 bases clipped from V and 5 bases from J, the junction kept 6 bases outside the gene matches. There are 14 residues in the CDR3. The receptor comes from a female donor with ankylosing spondylitis or in good health (not recorded which). This chain joins TRBV6-1 and TRBJ2-2; 9 nucleotides match TRBD2. The specimen was blood, either unsorted or a sorted T cell fraction (not recorded which). The CDR3 loop reads CASGIAGETGELFF. CDR3 nucleotide sequence: TGTGCCAGCGGGATAGCGGGAGAGACCGGGGAGCTGTTTTTT.